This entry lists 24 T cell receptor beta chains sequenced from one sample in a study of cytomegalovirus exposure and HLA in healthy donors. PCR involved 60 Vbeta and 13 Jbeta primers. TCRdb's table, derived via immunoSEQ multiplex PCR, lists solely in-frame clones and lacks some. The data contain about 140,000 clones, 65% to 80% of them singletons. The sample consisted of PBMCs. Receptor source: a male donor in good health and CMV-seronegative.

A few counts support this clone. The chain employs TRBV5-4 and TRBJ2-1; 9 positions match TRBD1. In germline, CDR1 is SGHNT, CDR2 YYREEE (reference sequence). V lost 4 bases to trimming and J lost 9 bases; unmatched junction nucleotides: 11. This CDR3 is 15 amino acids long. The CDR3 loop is CASSPPDRGYTEQFF. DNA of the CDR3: TGTGCCAGCAGCCCTCCGGACAGGGGATATACTGAGCAGTTCTTC.

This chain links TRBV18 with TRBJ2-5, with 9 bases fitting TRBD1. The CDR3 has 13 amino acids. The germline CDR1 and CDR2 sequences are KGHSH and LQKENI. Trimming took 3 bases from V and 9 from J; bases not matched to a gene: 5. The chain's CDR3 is CASSPGQGSAQYF. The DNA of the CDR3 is TGTGCCAGCTCACCCGGACAGGGGTCAGCCCAGTACTTC.

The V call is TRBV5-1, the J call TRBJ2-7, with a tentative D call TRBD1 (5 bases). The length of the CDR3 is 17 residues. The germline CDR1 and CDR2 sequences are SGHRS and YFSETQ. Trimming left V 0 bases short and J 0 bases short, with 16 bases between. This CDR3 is CASSLDLDTTLSYEQYF. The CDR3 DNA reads TGCGCCAGCAGCTTGGACTTGGACACGACACTCTCCTACGAGCAGTACTTC.

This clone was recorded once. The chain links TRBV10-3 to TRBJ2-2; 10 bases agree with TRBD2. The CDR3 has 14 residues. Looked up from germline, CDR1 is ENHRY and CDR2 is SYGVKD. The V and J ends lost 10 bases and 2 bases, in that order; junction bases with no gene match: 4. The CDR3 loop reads CATGTSENTGELFF. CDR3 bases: TGTGCCACCGGGACTAGCGAAAACACCGGGGAGCTGTTTTTT.

The CDR3 here is CASSFDSFTNYGYTF. In nucleotides, the CDR3 is TGTGCCAGCAGTTTTGACAGTTTTACTAACTATGGCTACACCTTC. V and J are TRBV27 and TRBJ1-2; D perhaps matches TRBD1 (5 bases). The CDR3 contains 15 residues. The germline gives CDR1 MNHEY, CDR2 SMNVEV (reference sequence). V was cut by 3 bases and J by 0 bases, with 11 bases left in between.

For the CDR3, the DNA is TGCGCCAGCAGCCAAGAACTAGCCGGGACAGTAACCTACGAGCAGTACTTC. Protein: CASSQELAGTVTYEQYF. The V gene is TRBV4-3, the J gene TRBJ2-7, with D possibly matching TRBD1 (7 bases). The V and J ends lost 0 bases and 2 bases respectively, with 17 bases between them. Germline assignment: CDR1 LGHNA and CDR2 YSLEER. This CDR3 comprises 17 residues.

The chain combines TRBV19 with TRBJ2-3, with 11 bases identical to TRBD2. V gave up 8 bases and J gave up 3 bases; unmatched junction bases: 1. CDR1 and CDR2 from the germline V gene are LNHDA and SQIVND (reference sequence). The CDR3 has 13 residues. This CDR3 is CASVAGGTDTQYF. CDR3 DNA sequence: TGTGCCAGTGTAGCGGGAGGGACAGATACGCAGTATTTT.

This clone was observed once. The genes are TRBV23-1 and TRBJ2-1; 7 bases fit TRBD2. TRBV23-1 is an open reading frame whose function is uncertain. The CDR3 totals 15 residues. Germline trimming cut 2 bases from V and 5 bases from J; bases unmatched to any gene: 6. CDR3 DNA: TGCGCCAGCAGTCAACCGGGGAGGGCACACAATGAGCAGTTCTTC. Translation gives CASSQPGRAHNEQFF.

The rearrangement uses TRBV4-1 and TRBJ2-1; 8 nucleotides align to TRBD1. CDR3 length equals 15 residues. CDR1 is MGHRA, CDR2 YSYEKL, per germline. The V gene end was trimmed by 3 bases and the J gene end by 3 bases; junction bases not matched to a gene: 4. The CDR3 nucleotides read TGCGCCAGCAGCCAGCCGGGACAGGACTACAATGAGCAGTTCTTC. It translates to CASSQPGQDYNEQFF.

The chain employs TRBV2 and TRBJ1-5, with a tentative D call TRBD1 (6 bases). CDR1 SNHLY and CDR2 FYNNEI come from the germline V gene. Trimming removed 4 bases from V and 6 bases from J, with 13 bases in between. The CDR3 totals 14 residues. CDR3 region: CASSGPTGGQPQHF. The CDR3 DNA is TGTGCCAGCAGTGGTCCGACAGGAGGTCAGCCCCAGCATTTT.

DNA for the CDR3: TGTGCCAGCAGCAAACAGGGGGACCCTGGGGCCAACGTCCTGACTTTC. It codes for CASSKQGDPGANVLTF. The rearrangement links TRBV21-1 to TRBJ2-6; TRBD1 was called by the table and not checked on the DNA. TRBV21-1 is listed as a pseudogene. The length of the CDR3 is 16 residues.

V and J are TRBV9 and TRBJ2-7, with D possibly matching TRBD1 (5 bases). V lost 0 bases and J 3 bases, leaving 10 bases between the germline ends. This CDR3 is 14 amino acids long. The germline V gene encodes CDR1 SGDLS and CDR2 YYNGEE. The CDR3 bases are TGTGCCAGCAGCGTAGATTATGACAGCTACGAGCAGTACTTC. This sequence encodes CASSVDYDSYEQYF.

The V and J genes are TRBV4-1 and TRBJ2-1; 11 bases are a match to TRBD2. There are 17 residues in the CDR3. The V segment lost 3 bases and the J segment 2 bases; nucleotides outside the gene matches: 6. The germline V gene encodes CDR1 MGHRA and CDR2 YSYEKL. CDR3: CASSQGVLAGAYNEQFF. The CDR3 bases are TGCGCCAGCAGCCAGGGGGTACTAGCGGGAGCCTACAATGAGCAGTTCTTC.

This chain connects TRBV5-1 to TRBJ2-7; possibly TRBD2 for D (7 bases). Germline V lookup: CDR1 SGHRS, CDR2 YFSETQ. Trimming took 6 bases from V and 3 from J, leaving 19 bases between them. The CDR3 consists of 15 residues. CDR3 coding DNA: TGCGCCAGCAAGGGGGGAGAGCGGGGATTCTACGAGCAGTACTTC. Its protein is CASKGGERGFYEQYF.

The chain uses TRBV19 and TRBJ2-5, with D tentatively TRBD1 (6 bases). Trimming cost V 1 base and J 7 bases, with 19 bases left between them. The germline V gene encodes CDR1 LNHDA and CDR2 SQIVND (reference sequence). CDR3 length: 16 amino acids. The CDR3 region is CASSIGFPRTAATQYF. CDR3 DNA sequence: TGTGCCAGTAGTATAGGGTTCCCGCGGACAGCAGCGACCCAGTACTTC.

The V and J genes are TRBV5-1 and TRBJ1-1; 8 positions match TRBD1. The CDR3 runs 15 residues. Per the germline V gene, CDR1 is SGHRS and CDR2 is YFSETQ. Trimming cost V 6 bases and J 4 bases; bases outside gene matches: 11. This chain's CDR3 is CASTQTGAKTTEAFF. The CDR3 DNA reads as TGCGCCAGCACCCAGACAGGGGCGAAGACCACTGAAGCTTTCTTT.

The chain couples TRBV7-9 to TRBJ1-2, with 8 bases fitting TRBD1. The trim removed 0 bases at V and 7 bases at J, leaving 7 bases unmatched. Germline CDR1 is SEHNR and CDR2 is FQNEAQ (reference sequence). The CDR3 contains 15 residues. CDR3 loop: CASSLAAGGSIGYTF. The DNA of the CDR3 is TGTGCCAGCAGCTTAGCGGCAGGGGGCTCTATTGGCTACACCTTC. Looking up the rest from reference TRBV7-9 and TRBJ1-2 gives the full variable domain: DTGVSQNPRHKITKRGQNVTFRCDPISEHNRLYWYRQTLGQGPEFLTYFQNEAQLEKSRLLSDRFSAERPKGSFSTLEIQRTEQGDSAMYLCASSLAAGGSIGYTFGSGTRLTVV.

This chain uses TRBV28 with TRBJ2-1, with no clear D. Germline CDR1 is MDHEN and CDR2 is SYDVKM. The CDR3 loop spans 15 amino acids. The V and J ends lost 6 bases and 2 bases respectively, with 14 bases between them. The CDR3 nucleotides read TGTGCCAGCAGCGAAACGACACTCCCCTACAATGAGCAGTTCTTC. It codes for CASSETTLPYNEQFF.

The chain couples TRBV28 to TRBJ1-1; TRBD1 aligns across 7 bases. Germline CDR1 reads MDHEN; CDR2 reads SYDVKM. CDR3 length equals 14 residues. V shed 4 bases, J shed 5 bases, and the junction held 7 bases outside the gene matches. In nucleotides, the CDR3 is TGTGCCAGCAGTTCGGGGGACAGTAAGACTGAAGCTTTCTTT. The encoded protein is CASSSGDSKTEAFF.

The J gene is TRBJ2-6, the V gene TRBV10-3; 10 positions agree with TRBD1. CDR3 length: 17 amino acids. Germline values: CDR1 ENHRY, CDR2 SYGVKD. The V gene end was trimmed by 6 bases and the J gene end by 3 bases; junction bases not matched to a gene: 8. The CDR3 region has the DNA TGTGCCATCAGGGAGACAGGGGGCGGAGGTGGGGCCAACGTCCTGACTTTC. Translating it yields CAIRETGGGGGANVLTF.

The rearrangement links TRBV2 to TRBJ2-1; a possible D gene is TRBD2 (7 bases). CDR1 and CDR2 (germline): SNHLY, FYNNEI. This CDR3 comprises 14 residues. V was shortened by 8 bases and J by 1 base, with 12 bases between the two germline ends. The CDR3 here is CASWEGGSYNEQFF. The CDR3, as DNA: TGTGCCAGCTGGGAGGGGGGGTCCTACAATGAGCAGTTCTTC. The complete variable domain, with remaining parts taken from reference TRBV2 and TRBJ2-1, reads EPEVTQTPSHQVTQMGQEVILRCVPISNHLYFYWYRQILGQKVEFLVSFYNNEISEKSEIFDDQFSVERPDGSNFTLKIRSTKLEDSAMYFCASWEGGSYNEQFFGPGTRLTVL.

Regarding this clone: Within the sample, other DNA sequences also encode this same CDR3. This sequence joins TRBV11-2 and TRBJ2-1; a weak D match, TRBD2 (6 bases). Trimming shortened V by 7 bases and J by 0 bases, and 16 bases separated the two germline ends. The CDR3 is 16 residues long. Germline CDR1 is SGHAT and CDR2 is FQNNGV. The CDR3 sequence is CASIVSGANSYNEQFF. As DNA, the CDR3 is TGTGCCAGCATCGTTAGCGGAGCTAACTCCTACAATGAGCAGTTCTTC.

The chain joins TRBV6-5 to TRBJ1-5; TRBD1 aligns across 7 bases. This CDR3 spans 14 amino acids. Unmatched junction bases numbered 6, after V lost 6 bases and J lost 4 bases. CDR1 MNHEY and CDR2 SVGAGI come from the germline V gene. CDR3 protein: CASRMTGRNQPQHF. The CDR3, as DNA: TGTGCCAGCAGGATGACAGGGCGTAATCAGCCCCAGCATTTT.

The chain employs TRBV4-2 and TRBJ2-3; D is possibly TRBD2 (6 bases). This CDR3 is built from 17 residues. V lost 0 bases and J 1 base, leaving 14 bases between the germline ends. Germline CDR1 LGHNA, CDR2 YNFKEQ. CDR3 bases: TGTGCCAGCAGCCAAGATGGAGGGCAGTTGGGCACAGATACGCAGTATTTT. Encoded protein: CASSQDGGQLGTDTQYF.